This T cell receptor beta chain was observed in a study of cytomegalovirus exposure and HLA in healthy donors. Study conclusions and caveats: Cytomegalovirus association was listed for approximately 160 TCR beta chains. When analyzed later, a missense DCLRE1C variant was found to be linked to TCR beta V- and J-gene trimming. The study carried out a later analysis of TCR beta sequences. It associated 15,000 to 20,000 of them with specific HLA alleles at a false discovery rate of 0.05. Within an earlier analysis, most TCR beta V segments proved productive either about 87% or about 30% of the time.

PCR involved 60 Vbeta and 13 Jbeta primers. Data came from immunoSEQ multiplex PCR; TCRdb stores just in-frame clones and leaves some out. The sample holds around 100,000 clones; about 76% are singletons and the top ten take around 5%. Points on this clone: The antigen remains undetermined.

Trimming removed 6 bases from V and 2 bases from J, with 14 bases in between. CDR1 is WNHNN, CDR2 SYGVQD, per germline (reference sequence). The CDR3 has 14 amino acids. Sequenced material: PBMCs. The chain combines TRBV10-1 with TRBJ2-7; a weak D match, TRBD1 (5 bases). The TCR sequence derives from a man aged 25-45 years in good health and CMV-seropositive. For the CDR3, the DNA is TGCGCCAGCAGCGGCTCGGCAGGGACCTACGAGCAGTACTTC. Protein: CASSGSAGTYEQYF.